What follows are 14 T cell receptor beta chains derived from one specimen sequenced in a study of shared clonotypes between healthy human individuals (dated by TCRdb to the early 2020s). For the CD8 naive samples, CD45RO-negative cells were positively selected for CCR7, yielding a CD45RA+CCR7+ population from which TemRA cells were excluded. The receptor library was made with the immunoSEQ multiplex PCR assay. TCRdb mirrors the immuneACCESS table, restricted to in-frame sequences. Some clones are absent from its copies; in checked studies, under half trace to an unresolved V gene, and the reason for the others is unknown. This sample is represented by around 1.9 million clones; about 93% of them were singletons. Over 1.5% of the sample is in the top ten clones. Sequenced material: naive CD8+ T cells from PBMCs. The cell subset or site label of this sample denotes: CD45RA+CCR7+. These receptors all stem from a man in his late teens or twenties in good health. Some clones in this sample may be carry-over from other donors' samples.

The chain uses TRBV2 and TRBJ2-7, with 10 bases aligning to TRBD1. The CDR3 contains 15 residues. V lost 8 bases to trimming and J lost 2 bases; unmatched junction nucleotides: 9. The germline gives CDR1 SNHLY, CDR2 FYNNEI. The CDR3 DNA sequence: TGTGCCAGCCTCAAGTGGGACAGGGGTACCTACGAGCAGTACTTC. This sequence encodes CASLKWDRGTYEQYF.

The genes are TRBV6-5 and TRBJ1-5; maybe TRBD1 (6 bases). Germline loops: CDR1 MNHEY, CDR2 SVGAGI. The V end lost 5 bases, the J end lost 3 bases, and 14 bases lay between the germline ends. CDR3 length: 15 amino acids. The CDR3 nucleotides are TGTGCCAGCAGTCCGGTGGGGGCTTCCAATCAGCCCCAGCATTTT. Protein: CASSPVGASNQPQHF.

This chain uses TRBV27 with TRBJ2-7, with 9 bases lining up with TRBD1. CDR1 MNHEY and CDR2 SMNVEV come from the germline V gene (reference sequence). The length of the CDR3 is 14 residues. The ends lost 5 bases at V and 5 bases at J; junction bases unmatched: 7. The CDR3 here is CASSPSRDRDEQYF. In DNA form, the CDR3 reads TGTGCCAGCAGTCCGTCCCGGGACAGGGACGAGCAGTACTTC.

The chain couples TRBV28 to TRBJ1-1, with unresolved D. With 8 bases removed from V and 1 base from J, the gap between germline ends came to 11 bases. Germline V gene sequence: CDR1 MDHEN, CDR2 SYDVKM. The CDR3 is 13 residues long. CDR3 sequence reads: CASLWAGNTEAFF. The DNA of the CDR3 is TGTGCCAGCCTCTGGGCGGGGAACACTGAAGCTTTCTTT.

The chain has TRBV27 and TRBJ2-3; 11 bases fit TRBD2. V lost 6 bases to trimming and J lost 2 bases; unmatched junction nucleotides: 7. Germline V gene lookup returns CDR1 MNHEY and CDR2 SMNVEV (reference sequence). This CDR3 region has 16 residues. CDR3 bases: TGTGCCAGCAGCTCGGGACTAGCGGAGTTCACAGATACGCAGTATTTT. It is translated as CASSSGLAEFTDTQYF.

This rearrangement joins TRBV28 to TRBJ1-1, with a tentative D call TRBD1 (5 bases). The CDR3 runs to 14 residues. V gave up 5 bases and J gave up 3 bases, with 13 bases separating them. CDR1 MDHEN and CDR2 SYDVKM come from the germline V gene. The CDR3 DNA reads TGTGCCAGCAGTCCCACGGACACTGACACTGAAGCTTTCTTT. Amino acid sequence: CASSPTDTDTEAFF.

The chain has TRBV5-1 and TRBJ2-1, with D unclear. V was clipped by 4 bases and J by 4 bases, with 15 bases between them. The CDR3 extends over 15 amino acids. Germline CDR1 and CDR2: SGHRS and YFSETQ. Written as DNA, the CDR3 is TGCGCCAGCAGCAAGGGTGGGAACAATTACAATGAGCAGTTCTTC. Its translation: CASSKGGNNYNEQFF.

V gene TRBV4-1 combines with J gene TRBJ2-5, with TRBD2 matching 8 bases. V gave up 4 bases and J gave up 5 bases; unmatched junction bases: 12. The CDR3 has 16 amino acids. Germline-derived CDR1 and CDR2 are MGHRA and YSYEKL. DNA for the CDR3: TGCGCCAGCAGCCCAAGGGGCAGCGGGAGAGGGGAGACCCAGTACTTC. It specifies CASSPRGSGRGETQYF.

The chain carries TRBV2 and TRBJ2-5; D remains unclear. V was trimmed by 3 bases and J by 5 bases, leaving 16 bases between them. CDR3 length: 15 residues. Germline V CDR1 and CDR2: SNHLY, FYNNEI. CDR3 in DNA: TGTGCCAGCAGTGATCTGGGCAAGGCAATCGAGACCCAGTACTTC. This codes for CASSDLGKAIETQYF.

As concerns this clone: At the DNA level, this CDR3 is encoded by other sequences in the same sample as well. The chain joins TRBV27 to TRBJ2-7; 13 bases align to TRBD2. The germline CDR1 and CDR2 sequences are MNHEY and SMNVEV (reference sequence). Unmatched junction bases numbered 8, after V lost 5 bases and J lost 4 bases. The CDR3 runs to 16 residues. CDR3 loop: CASSPPTSGRTYEQYF. Written as DNA, the CDR3 is TGTGCCAGCAGTCCACCGACTAGCGGGAGGACGTACGAGCAGTACTTC.

The V and J genes are TRBV7-3 and TRBJ2-7, with D possibly matching TRBD2 (5 bases). CDR1 and CDR2 (germline): SGHTA, FQGTGA. V dropped 5 bases and J dropped 0 bases, with 11 bases sitting between them. This CDR3 has 14 amino acids. The CDR3 spells CASSTDGDSYEQYF. In DNA form, the CDR3 reads TGTGCCAGCAGCACCGACGGGGACTCCTACGAGCAGTACTTC.

The chain uses TRBV9 and TRBJ2-7, with 7 nucleotides matching TRBD1. CDR1 and CDR2 (germline): SGDLS, YYNGEE. V lost 0 bases to trimming and J lost 5 bases; unmatched junction nucleotides: 8. This CDR3 comprises 15 residues. For the CDR3, the DNA is TGTGCCAGCAGCGTAGGGCCGGGACAGAGCAACGAGCAGTACTTC. Protein: CASSVGPGQSNEQYF.

The rearrangement links TRBV15 to TRBJ1-1; unclear D gene. CDR3 size: 14 residues. The V gene's germline CDR1 is LNHNV and CDR2 YYDKDF (reference sequence). V shed 4 bases and J shed 1 base, with 10 bases lying between them. The CDR3 protein is CATSMRRSNTEAFF. CDR3 DNA: TGTGCCACCAGCATGCGCCGATCGAACACTGAAGCTTTCTTT.

J is TRBJ2-7 and V is TRBV5-1; 8 bases are shared with TRBD1. This CDR3 comprises 15 residues. The trim removed 1 base at V and 2 bases at J, leaving 5 bases unmatched. Germline lookup yields CDR1 SGHRS and CDR2 YFSETQ. In nucleotides, the CDR3 is TGCGCCAGCAGCTTGACAGGGGGGTACGCCTACGAGCAGTACTTC. Its protein is CASSLTGGYAYEQYF.